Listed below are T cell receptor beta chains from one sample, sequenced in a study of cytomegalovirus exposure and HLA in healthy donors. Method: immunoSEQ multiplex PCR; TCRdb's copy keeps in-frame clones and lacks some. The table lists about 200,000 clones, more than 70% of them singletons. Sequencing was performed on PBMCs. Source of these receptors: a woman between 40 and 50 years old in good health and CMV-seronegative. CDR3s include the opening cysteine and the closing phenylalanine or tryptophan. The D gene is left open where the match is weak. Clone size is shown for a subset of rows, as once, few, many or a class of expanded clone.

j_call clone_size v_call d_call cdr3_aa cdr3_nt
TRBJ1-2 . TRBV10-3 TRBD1 CAISESGGGYTF TGTGCCATCAGTGAGTCAGGGGGCGGCTACACCTTC
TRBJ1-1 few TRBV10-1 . CASQYIPGPTEAFF TGCGCCAGTCAGTACATCCCAGGGCCCACTGAAGCTTTCTTT
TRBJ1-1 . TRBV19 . CASSISPPGVPEAFF TGTGCCAGTAGTATTTCTCCCCCCGGGGTGCCTGAAGCTTTCTTT
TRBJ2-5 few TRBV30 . CAFSEGLASGETQYF TGTGCCTTCTCGGAGGGACTGGCCTCGGGGGAGACCCAGTACTTC
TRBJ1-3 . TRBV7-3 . CASSPQGLSGNTIYF TGTGCCAGCAGCCCCCAAGGACTCTCTGGAAACACCATATATTTT
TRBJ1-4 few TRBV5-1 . CASSPGVVTNEKLFF TGCGCCAGCAGTCCCGGAGTCGTGACTAATGAAAAACTGTTTTTT
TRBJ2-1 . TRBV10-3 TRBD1 CAIKGQGALDEQFF TGTGCCATCAAGGGGCAGGGGGCTCTTGATGAGCAGTTCTTC
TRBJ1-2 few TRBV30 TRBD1 CAWNHGTGWYGYTF TGTGCCTGGAACCACGGGACAGGGTGGTATGGCTACACCTTC
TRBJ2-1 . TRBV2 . CASSEDQGLEQFF TGTGCCAGCAGTGAAGACCAGGGGTTGGAGCAGTTCTTC
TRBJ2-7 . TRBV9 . CASSVGGGLNEQYF TGTGCCAGCAGCGTAGGGGGGGGCCTCAACGAGCAGTACTTC
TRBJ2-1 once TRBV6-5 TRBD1 CASRTGTGAYNEQFF TGTGCCAGCAGGACCGGGACAGGGGCCTACAATGAGCAGTTCTTC
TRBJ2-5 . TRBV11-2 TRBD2 CASSSAGGQETQYF TGTGCCAGCAGCTCGGCGGGAGGACAAGAGACCCAGTACTTC
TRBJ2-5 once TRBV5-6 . CASSLAGLETQYF TGTGCCAGCAGCTTGGCAGGGCTGGAGACCCAGTACTTC
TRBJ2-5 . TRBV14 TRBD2 CASSQVPSGSETQYF TGTGCCAGCAGCCAAGTTCCTAGCGGGAGTGAGACCCAGTACTTC
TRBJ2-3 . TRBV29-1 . CSVDEIGRQYF TGCAGCGTCGACGAGATAGGGAGGCAGTATTTT
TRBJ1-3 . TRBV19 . CASSRLTTAGNTIYF TGTGCCAGTAGTAGACTGACGACTGCTGGAAACACCATATATTTT
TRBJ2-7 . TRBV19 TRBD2 CASSRRLAGDEQYF TGTGCCAGTAGTCGCCGACTAGCGGGAGACGAGCAGTACTTC
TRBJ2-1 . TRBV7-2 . CASSLDGSGPPYNEQFF TGTGCCAGCAGCTTAGATGGGTCGGGTCCCCCCTACAATGAGCAGTTCTTC
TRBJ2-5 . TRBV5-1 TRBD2 CASSPGLAGGRGETQYF TGCGCCAGCAGCCCGGGACTAGCGGGAGGAAGGGGAGAGACCCAGTACTTC
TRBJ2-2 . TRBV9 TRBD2 CASSVSGTGTGELFF TGTGCCAGCAGCGTTAGCGGGACTGGAACCGGGGAGCTGTTTTTT
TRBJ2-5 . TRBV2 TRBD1 CASRGDRYSSETQYF TGTGCCAGCAGGGGGGACAGGTACTCCAGCGAGACCCAGTACTTC
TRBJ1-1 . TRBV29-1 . CSVGENAEAFF TGCAGCGTTGGTGAGAACGCTGAAGCTTTCTTT
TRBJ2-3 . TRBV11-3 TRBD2 CATCSGRGADTQYF TGTGCCACCTGTAGCGGGAGAGGGGCAGATACGCAGTATTTT
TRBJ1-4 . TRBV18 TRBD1 CASSPTDRGLATNEKLFF TGTGCCAGCTCACCAACGGACAGGGGGCTTGCAACTAATGAAAAACTGTTTTTT
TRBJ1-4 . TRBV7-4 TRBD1 CASSWTGRIIGSEKLFF TGTGCCAGCAGCTGGACAGGGCGGATTATCGGAAGCGAAAAACTGTTTTTT
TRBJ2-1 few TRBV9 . CASSTTGTQYDEQFF TGTGCCAGCAGCACCACCGGGACTCAATACGATGAGCAGTTCTTC
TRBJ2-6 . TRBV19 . CASSIIHRLSSGANVLTF TGTGCCAGTAGTATAATCCATCGCCTCAGCTCTGGGGCCAACGTCCTGACTTTC
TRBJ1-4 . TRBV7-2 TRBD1 CASSWSDRINEKLFF TGTGCCAGCAGCTGGTCGGACAGGATCAATGAAAAACTGTTTTTT
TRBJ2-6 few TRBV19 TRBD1 CASSRGQGGSGANVLTF TGTGCCAGTAGTAGGGGACAGGGGGGCTCTGGGGCCAACGTCCTGACTTTC
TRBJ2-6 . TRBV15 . CATSVLAGANVLTF TGTGCCACCTCTGTACTGGCTGGGGCCAACGTCCTGACTTTC
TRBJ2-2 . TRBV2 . CASNGAVNTGELFF TGTGCCAGCAACGGAGCTGTGAACACCGGGGAGCTGTTTTTT
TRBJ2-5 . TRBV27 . CASSSTGLINQETQYF TGTGCCAGCAGTTCGACAGGCTTAATAAACCAAGAGACCCAGTACTTC
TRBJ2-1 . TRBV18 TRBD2 CASSLRTSGIYNEQFF TGTGCCAGCTCACTACGGACTAGCGGAATCTACAATGAGCAGTTCTTC
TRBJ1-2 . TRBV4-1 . CASSPRGSLGYTF TGCGCCAGCAGTCCCAGGGGTTCCTTAGGCTACACCTTC
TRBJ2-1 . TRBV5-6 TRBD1 CASSFLGQGQRIEQFF TGTGCCAGCAGCTTTTTAGGACAGGGCCAGAGGATCGAGCAGTTCTTC
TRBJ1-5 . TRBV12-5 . CASATGNSNQPQHF TGTGCTAGTGCAACCGGTAATAGCAATCAGCCCCAGCATTTT
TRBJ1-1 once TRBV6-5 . CASSSPVGRGKAFF TGTGCCAGCAGCTCCCCCGTTGGACGGGGGAAAGCTTTCTTT